The rows below give T cell receptor beta chains drawn from one sample of a study of glioma-infiltrating T cells. Each CDR3 protein gets one entry after TCRdb re-called the multiplex PCR reads with MiXCR. This table holds about 180,000 distinct CDR3 sequences, roughly 45% found once. Source material: glioma tissue, nonneoplastic brain tissue, or PBMCs (not recorded which). The receptors shown here come from a human donor with low-grade glioma or glioblastoma, undergoing nonglioma brain surgery, or in good health (not recorded which). CDR3s leave out the opening cysteine and the closing phenylalanine or tryptophan. The D gene is left open where the match is weak.

D gene | V gene | CDR3 protein
TRBD1 | TRBV10-1 | ASSAGQTTYEQY
TRBD1 | TRBV7-9 | ASSTGQGEKLF
NA | TRBV20-1 | SAETRLAGYEQY
NA | TRBV27 | ASSLFAGELF
NA | TRBV6-6 | ARSGQGLETKY
NA | TRBV19 | ASSLSGSGNEQF
TRBD1 | TRBV2 | ASSLTGQGSTGELF
TRBD1 | TRBV2 | ASSGSGGRQPQH
NA | TRBV7-2 | ASSSQGNTEAF
TRBD2 | TRBV3-1 | ASSQDGTTYNEQF
NA | TRBV2 | ASTQGGGTDTQY
NA | TRBV6-6 | ASSYSMSAYNSPLH
NA | TRBV5-8 | ASSPRLSGEQF
NA | TRBV14 | ASALGGNEKPF
TRBD2 | TRBV10-1 | ASIGTSGFRETGELF
NA | TRBV7-8 | ASSLGLAREQY
TRBD2 | TRBV28 | ASTPGGAAAHNEQF
NA | TRBV27 | ASSQGPEYEEY
NA | TRBV25-1 | ASSEYEYEQY
NA | TRBV4-1 | ASSQAAFLNSPLH
TRBD1 | TRBV6-2/TRBV6-3 | ASSDPGQGAEAF
TRBD2 | TRBV7-3 | ASRSGAGVGTDTQY
NA | TRBV4-1 | ASSQERGSNEQY
NA | TRBV4-1 | ASSQDQLIYEQF
NA | TRBV4-2 | ASSLEATGNYGYT
TRBD1 | TRBV27 | ASKVQGSTEAF
NA | TRBV20-1 | SDRIPGAYSEQF
NA | TRBV12-3/TRBV12-4 | ASSILPGVQPQH
NA | TRBV2 | TSSQPGRSTDTQY
NA | TRBV7-9 | ASSHAAEQF
TRBD2 | TRBV7-8 | ASSFSGSRSYEQY
TRBD1 | TRBV12-3/TRBV12-4 | ASSLQGAQETQY
NA | TRBV28 | ASSIRRGWNEKF
NA | TRBV6-1 | ASTHRAQDNQPQH
NA | TRBV5-4 | ASSFSVSGTDTQY
TRBD1 | TRBV19 | ASSPKSGTGYEKLF
TRBD2 | TRBV6-1 | AIKRSGSQHEQY
NA | TRBV2 | ASSVLITPGELL
TRBD1 | TRBV19 | ASSGDRTTGELF
NA | TRBV4-1 | ASSQGKGSRTTGELF
TRBD1 | TRBV27 | ASSETGASFTDAQY
NA | TRBV27 | ASSHRRGLYGYT
NA | TRBV5-4 | ASSLGITQDTQY
NA | TRBV4-2 | ASKWAELNTEAS
TRBD2 | TRBV20-1 | SARVPPTSGISTDTQY
NA | TRBV5-4 | ASSLVYGDTQY